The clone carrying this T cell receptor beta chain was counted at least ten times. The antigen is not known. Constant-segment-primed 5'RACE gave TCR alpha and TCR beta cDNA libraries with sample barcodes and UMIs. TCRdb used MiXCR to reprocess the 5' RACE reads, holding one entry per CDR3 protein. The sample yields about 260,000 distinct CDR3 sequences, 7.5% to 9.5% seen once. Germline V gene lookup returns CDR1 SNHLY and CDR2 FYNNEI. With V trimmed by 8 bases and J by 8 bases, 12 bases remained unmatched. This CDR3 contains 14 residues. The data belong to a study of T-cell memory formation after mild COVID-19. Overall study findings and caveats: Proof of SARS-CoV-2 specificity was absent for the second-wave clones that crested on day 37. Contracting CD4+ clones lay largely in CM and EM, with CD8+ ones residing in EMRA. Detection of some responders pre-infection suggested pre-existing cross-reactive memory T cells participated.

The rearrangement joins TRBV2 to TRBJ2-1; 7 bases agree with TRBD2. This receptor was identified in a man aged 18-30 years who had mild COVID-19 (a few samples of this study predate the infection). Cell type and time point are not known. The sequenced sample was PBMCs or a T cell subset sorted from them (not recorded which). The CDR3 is CASPRGTTGYEQFF. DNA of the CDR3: TGTGCCAGCCCGCGGGGGACTACCGGGTATGAGCAGTTCTTC.